The rows below give T cell receptor beta chains drawn from one sample of a study of blood T cell repertoires in COVID-19. The protocol was immunoSEQ multiplex PCR, while the TCRdb copy is restricted to in-frame clones and leaves out a portion. Among tens of thousands of clones, 86% were seen once, and the ten largest hold 6.9%. What was sequenced was peripheral blood. The receptors derive from a man aged 50-59 years with active COVID-19. CDR3s include the opening cysteine and the closing phenylalanine or tryptophan. A D gene is named only where the DNA matches it firmly. Clone size, where shown, is once, few, many, or a class for clones that have expanded.

CDR3 length	D gene	V gene	clone size	J gene	CDR3 DNA	CDR3 protein
15	.	TRBV7-9	.	TRBJ2-1	TGTGCCAGCAGCCCTTTTGCTAGCACGCCGGCTGAGCAGTTCTTC	CASSPFASTPAEQFF
15	.	TRBV6-5	.	TRBJ1-4	TGTGCCAGCACCCTAGAAGGATCGGGGAAGGGAAAACTGTTTTTT	CASTLEGSGKGKLFF
13	.	TRBV12-3/TRBV12-4	.	TRBJ2-7	TGTGCCAGCAGAACCGGGTCCTCCTACGAGCAGTACTTC	CASRTGSSYEQYF
18	TRBD2	TRBV11-3	once	TRBJ2-5	TGTGCCAGCAGCTTCGGATGGGGCCCAGCGGGGGGGCTAGAGACCCAGTACTTC	CASSFGWGPAGGLETQYF
15	TRBD2	TRBV7-3	.	TRBJ2-4	TGTGCCAGCAGCCCCGGGGGGACCAAGGGAAACATTCAGTACTTC	CASSPGGTKGNIQYF
15	.	TRBV25-1	.	TRBJ2-1	TGTGCCAGCAGTGATTGGGGGGGCCTGTACAATGAGCAGTTCTTC	CASSDWGGLYNEQFF
13	.	TRBV18	.	TRBJ2-5	TGTGCCAGCTCACCGGGAGCGGGAGAGACCCAGTACTTC	CASSPGAGETQYF
14	TRBD2	TRBV2	.	TRBJ2-1	TGTGCCAGCAGACCGACTAGCGGCTACAATGAGCAGTTCTTC	CASRPTSGYNEQFF
14	.	TRBV12-5	.	TRBJ1-1	TGTGCTAGTGGTCTGCAGGGGAGGAACACTGAAGCTTTCTTT	CASGLQGRNTEAFF
14	TRBD2	TRBV29-1	.	TRBJ2-5	TGCAGCGTTGAAGATCGGGAGGGGCGAGAGACCCAGTACTTC	CSVEDREGRETQYF
16	TRBD2	TRBV9	.	TRBJ2-2	TGTGCCAGCGGCCAAGTCGGCGGGAGTTCCACCGGGGAGCTGTTTTTT	CASGQVGGSSTGELFF